The 14 T cell receptor beta chains in this list originate from one sample, sequenced in a study of blood T cell repertoires in COVID-19. Clones were read by immunoSEQ multiplex PCR, and TCRdb kept only the in-frame ones, dropping some. The table has 270,000 or so clones, approximately 85% seen once. Sequenced: PBMCs or T cells enriched from blood (not recorded which). These receptors all stem from a woman between 45 and 65 years old who had been exposed to COVID-19.

The chain joins TRBV6-2 or TRBV6-3 to TRBJ2-7, with 11 nucleotides matching TRBD2. The CDR3 totals 15 residues. The germline CDR1 and CDR2 sequences are MNHEY and SVGEGT. V dropped 4 bases and J dropped 3; count of bases not matched to a gene: 5. The CDR3 region has the DNA TGTGCCAGCAGTTCCCCGGGACTAGCGGTCTACGAGCAGTACTTC. It encodes CASSSPGLAVYEQYF.

This clone appeared once. This chain uses TRBV27 with TRBJ1-1, with D possibly TRBD1 on 6 matching bases. Trimming took 7 bases from V and 5 from J, leaving 11 bases between them. The CDR3 extends over 12 amino acids. Germline V gene lookup returns CDR1 MNHEY and CDR2 SMNVEV (reference sequence). CDR3: CASMGGATEAFF. As DNA, the CDR3 is TGTGCCAGCATGGGGGGGGCAACTGAAGCTTTCTTT.

This clone was detected once. The V gene is TRBV6-2 or TRBV6-3, the J gene TRBJ2-2, with D tentatively TRBD2 (6 bases). Trimming took off 5 bases at V and 6 bases at J, with 19 bases between the two ends. Germline V gives CDR1 MNHEY, CDR2 SVGEGT. The CDR3 has 16 amino acids. This CDR3 is CASSQGDSHGAGELFF. The CDR3 coding sequence is TGTGCCAGCAGTCAAGGGGACTCCCATGGTGCCGGGGAGCTGTTTTTT.

This sequence joins TRBV14 and TRBJ1-1; a possible D gene is TRBD1 (6 bases). Trimming left V 3 bases short and J 5 bases short, with 13 bases between. The germline CDR1 and CDR2 sequences are SGHDN and FVKESK. This CDR3 contains 14 residues. The CDR3 is CASSHLQGGTEAFF. CDR3 coding DNA: TGTGCCAGCAGCCATCTACAGGGAGGGACTGAAGCTTTCTTT.

The chain couples TRBV30 to TRBJ1-5; D remains unclear. Trimming shortened V by 0 bases and J by 11 bases, and 11 bases separated the two germline ends. Germline loops: CDR1 GTSNPN, CDR2 SVGIG (reference sequence). The CDR3 loop spans 12 amino acids. CDR3 nucleotides: TGTGCCTGGAGTGTAACCCGGAGCGCCCAGCATTTT. As protein: CAWSVTRSAQHF. Full variable domain (outside the CDR3, taken from reference TRBV30 and TRBJ1-5): SQTIHQWPATLVQPVGSPLSLECTVEGTSNPNLYWYRQAAGRGLQLLFYSVGIGQISSEVPQNLSASRPQDRQFILSSKKLLLSDSGFYLCAWSVTRSAQHFGDGTRLSIL.

The chain couples TRBV18 to TRBJ2-3, with 13 nucleotides matching TRBD2. V gave up 4 bases and J gave up 4 bases; unmatched junction bases: 2. This CDR3 is 15 amino acids long. Germline-derived CDR1 and CDR2 are KGHSH and LQKENI. The chain's CDR3 is CASSLGLAGSDTQYF. In DNA, the CDR3 is TGTGCCAGCTCACTGGGACTAGCGGGGTCAGATACGCAGTATTTT.

The genes are TRBV24-1 and TRBJ2-7; possibly TRBD1 for D (6 bases). Germline loops: CDR1 KGHDR, CDR2 SFDVKD. V was shortened by 4 bases and J by 7 bases, with 16 bases between the two germline ends. This CDR3 region has 14 residues. The CDR3 here is CATSDPGQRGEQYF. The CDR3 DNA follows: TGTGCCACCAGTGACCCAGGACAGAGAGGAGAGCAGTACTTC.

This sequence joins TRBV9 and TRBJ1-4; D is ambiguous. The CDR3 is made up of 14 amino acids. Trimming left V 4 bases short and J 0 bases short, with 7 bases between. Looked up from germline, CDR1 is SGDLS and CDR2 is YYNGEE. The CDR3 DNA is TGTGCCAGCAGCCGGTCGCCAACTAATGAAAAACTGTTTTTT. Amino acid sequence: CASSRSPTNEKLFF.

The rearrangement uses TRBV5-4 and TRBJ2-3; TRBD1 agrees at 7 bases. The germline V gene has CDR1 SGHNT and CDR2 YYREEE (reference sequence). Germline trimming cut 0 bases from V and 5 bases from J; bases unmatched to any gene: 6. The CDR3 loop spans 15 amino acids. The CDR3 reads CASSLEGAYRDTQYF. In nucleotides, the CDR3 is TGTGCCAGCAGCTTGGAGGGGGCCTATAGAGATACGCAGTATTTT.

This rearrangement joins TRBV11-2 to TRBJ2-7; TRBD1 matches at 7 bases. V gave up 1 base and J gave up 2 bases; unmatched junction bases: 8. The CDR3 is made up of 16 amino acids. From germline, CDR1 is SGHAT and CDR2 FQNNGV. CDR3 sequence reads: CASSLGVGQFTYEQYF. DNA for the CDR3: TGTGCCAGCAGCTTAGGAGTGGGACAGTTCACCTACGAGCAGTACTTC.

The V gene is TRBV15, the J gene TRBJ2-1; 8 positions match TRBD1. CDR1 and CDR2 from the germline V gene are LNHNV and YYDKDF (reference sequence). The V gene end was trimmed by 0 bases and the J gene end by 2 bases; junction bases not matched to a gene: 0. The CDR3 consists of 15 residues. The CDR3 DNA sequence: TGTGCCACCAGCAGAGACAGGGGGCCCTACAATGAGCAGTTCTTC. Its protein product is CATSRDRGPYNEQFF. The full variable domain, its missing parts supplied by reference TRBV15 and TRBJ2-1, is DAMVIQNPRYQVTQFGKPVTLSCSQTLNHNVMYWYQQKSSQAPKLLFHYYDKDFNNEADTPDNFQSRRPNTSFCFLDIRSPGLGDTAMYLCATSRDRGPYNEQFFGPGTRLTVL.

The J gene is TRBJ2-5, the V gene TRBV28; a possible D gene is TRBD2 (6 bases). The ends were cut back, 5 bases at V and 2 bases at J, with 15 bases in the middle. This CDR3 comprises 15 residues. CDR1 and CDR2 (germline): MDHEN, SYDVKM. CDR3 residues: CASSQILGGQETQYF. CDR3 DNA: TGTGCCAGCAGTCAGATCCTGGGGGGTCAAGAGACCCAGTACTTC.

This rearrangement joins TRBV19 to TRBJ1-2; D is ambiguous. This CDR3 is 16 amino acids long. Trimming left V 5 bases short and J 4 bases short, with 20 bases between. CDR1 and CDR2 (germline): LNHDA, SQIVND (reference sequence). Here the CDR3 reads CASSPRSPGSTYGYTF. The CDR3 DNA reads TGTGCCAGTAGTCCCCGGAGCCCTGGTTCCACCTATGGCTACACCTTC.

The V call is TRBV9, the J call TRBJ1-6, with 7 nucleotides matching TRBD1. Germline V gives CDR1 SGDLS, CDR2 YYNGEE. V was pared by 2 bases and J by 7 bases, with 6 bases of the junction left unmatched. This CDR3 is 15 amino acids long. CDR3 in amino acids: CASSVGTAENSPLHF. The CDR3 DNA reads as TGTGCCAGCAGCGTCGGGACAGCGGAAAATTCACCCCTCCACTTT.